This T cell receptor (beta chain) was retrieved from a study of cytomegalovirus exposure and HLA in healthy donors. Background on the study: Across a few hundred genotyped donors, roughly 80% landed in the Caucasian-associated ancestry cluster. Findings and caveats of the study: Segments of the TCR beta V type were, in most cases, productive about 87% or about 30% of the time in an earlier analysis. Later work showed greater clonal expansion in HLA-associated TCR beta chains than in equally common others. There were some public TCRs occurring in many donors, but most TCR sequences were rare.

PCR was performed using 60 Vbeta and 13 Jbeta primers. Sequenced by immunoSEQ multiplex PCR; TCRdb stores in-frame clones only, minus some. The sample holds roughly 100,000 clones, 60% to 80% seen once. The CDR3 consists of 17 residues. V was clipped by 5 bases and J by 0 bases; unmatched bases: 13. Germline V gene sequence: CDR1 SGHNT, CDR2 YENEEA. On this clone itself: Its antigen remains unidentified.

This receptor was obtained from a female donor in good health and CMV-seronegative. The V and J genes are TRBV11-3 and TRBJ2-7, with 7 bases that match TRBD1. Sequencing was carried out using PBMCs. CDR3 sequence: CASSPPPGQKSSYEQYF. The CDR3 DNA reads TGTGCCAGCAGCCCCCCCCCGGGACAGAAAAGCTCCTACGAGCAGTACTTC.